Listed below are T cell receptor beta chains from one sample, sequenced in a study of blood T cell repertoires in COVID-19. Assay: immunoSEQ multiplex PCR; the TCRdb copy retains only in-frame clones and omits some. The table lists fewer than 650,000 clones, around 90% of them singletons, with roughly 7.3% in the top ten. The sample was peripheral blood. These receptor sequences come from a woman aged 45-60 years with COVID-19, enrolled during active disease. The CDR3 runs from the conserved cysteine through the conserved F or W. A D gene is named only where the DNA matches it firmly. Some rows have no size entry. The others give once, few or many, or a class for an expanded clone.

j_gene,d_gene,v_gene,abundance,CDR3nt,CDR3aa
TRBJ1-5,.,TRBV19,.,TGTGCCAGTAGTATATCGGGAGGCCAGCCCCAGCATTTT,CASSISGGQPQHF
TRBJ1-3,.,TRBV9,.,TGTGCCAGCAGCCCCCGAACTACTCACTCTGGAAACACCATATATTTT,CASSPRTTHSGNTIYF
TRBJ1-1,.,TRBV6-5,.,TGTGCCATCCGGGGGGGGGTGTCGGAGACTGAAGCTTTCTTT,CAIRGGVSETEAFF
TRBJ1-2,.,TRBV30,.,TGTGCCTGGAGTGGTGGCGGGGGCTACACCTTC,CAWSGGGGYTF
TRBJ2-6,.,TRBV3-1/TRBV3-2,.,TGTGCCAGCAGCCTAATCTCTGGGGCCAACGTCCTGACTTTC,CASSLISGANVLTF
TRBJ1-1,TRBD1,TRBV28,.,TGTGCCACCACTACAGGGGACACTGAAGCTTTCTTT,CATTTGDTEAFF
TRBJ2-1,TRBD2,TRBV6-5,.,TGTGCCAGCAGTTACTTTAGAAGCGGGGGGGCCAACGAGCAGTTCTTC,CASSYFRSGGANEQFF
TRBJ2-7,.,TRBV5-8,.,TGTGCCAGCAGCTTGGCCTTGGGGGGGCCAAGGAACGAGCAGTACTTC,CASSLALGGPRNEQYF
TRBJ2-3,TRBD2,TRBV7-9,once,TGTGCCAGCAGCTTAGTAGCGGGCAACACAGATACGCAGTATTTT,CASSLVAGNTDTQYF
TRBJ2-1,TRBD2,TRBV6-2/TRBV6-3,.,TGTGCCAGCAGCTTAGCGGGGGGGGACTACAATGAGCAGTTCTTC,CASSLAGGDYNEQFF
TRBJ2-7,.,TRBV19,.,TGTGCCAGTAGTAAACAATCTCGGGGTGAGACCTACGAGCAGTACTTC,CASSKQSRGETYEQYF
TRBJ1-3,.,TRBV7-2,.,TGTGCCAGCAGCTTAGGAAGCGGAACTGGAAACACCATATATTTT,CASSLGSGTGNTIYF
TRBJ1-6,.,TRBV9,.,TGTGCCAGCAGCCCCCGTCCGGACACATATTCACCCCTCCACTTT,CASSPRPDTYSPLHF
TRBJ2-5,.,TRBV11-2,.,TGTGCCAGCAGCTTAACCCTAGCTGGGGAGACCCAGTACTTC,CASSLTLAGETQYF
TRBJ2-3,TRBD2,TRBV2,.,TGTGCCAGCAGTGGGGGGGGAGGGACAGATACGCAGTATTTT,CASSGGGGTDTQYF
TRBJ2-1,TRBD2,TRBV30,.,TGTGCCTGGAGTGTCCGGTCCGGGACTAGTTCGGTGGGAGAGCAGTTCTTC,CAWSVRSGTSSVGEQFF
TRBJ2-7,TRBD1,TRBV7-9,.,TGTGCCAGCAGCCCAATCGGACAGGGCTTCAACGAGCAGTACTTC,CASSPIGQGFNEQYF
TRBJ1-3,TRBD1,TRBV4-1,.,TGCGCCAGCAGCCCTTGGACAGGCGTCTCTGGAAACACCATATATTTT,CASSPWTGVSGNTIYF
TRBJ1-6,TRBD1,TRBV6-1,few,TGTGCCAGCAGTGGGGACAGGATAGTAGAGAATTCACCCCTCCACTTT,CASSGDRIVENSPLHF
TRBJ1-2,.,TRBV12-3/TRBV12-4,once,TGTGCCATTGGAGATCGTGGCTACACCTTC,CAIGDRGYTF
TRBJ1-6,TRBD1,TRBV5-6,few,TGTGCCAGCTCCCGAGGGGACAGGGAGAATTCACCCCTCCACTTT,CASSRGDRENSPLHF
TRBJ2-3,.,TRBV10-3,.,TGTGCCATCAGTGAGTCGACTCGGGGCAGGGGTCATGTAAATACGCAGTATTTT,CAISESTRGRGHVNTQYF
TRBJ1-6,.,TRBV5-4,.,TGTGCCAGCAGCTTTGGGAACCGGGCCGCGGGCTCACCCCTCCACTTT,CASSFGNRAAGSPLHF
TRBJ1-6,.,TRBV7-6,.,TGTGCCAGCAGCTTAGTCCCTTCGACAGCCTATAATTCACCCCTCCACTTT,CASSLVPSTAYNSPLHF
TRBJ1-1,TRBD1,TRBV5-1,.,TGCGCCAGCAGCTGGGGACGAGGGGGCGGTGGGACTGAAGCTTTCTTT,CASSWGRGGGGTEAFF
TRBJ2-3,.,TRBV20-1,.,TGCAGTGCTAGTGTAGCGCAGAGCACAGATACGCAGTATTTT,CSASVAQSTDTQYF
TRBJ1-2,.,TRBV9,.,TGTGCCAGCAGCTCCCCGGGGGGCGGCTACACCTTC,CASSSPGGGYTF
TRBJ1-3,.,TRBV19,.,TGTGCCAGTAGTATAGGGTCGGTGGCTGGAAACACCATATATTTT,CASSIGSVAGNTIYF
TRBJ1-5,TRBD1,TRBV5-8,.,TGTGCCAGCAGCGAGAATTACAGGGGCGGCTTCAATCAGCCCCAGCATTTT,CASSENYRGGFNQPQHF
TRBJ2-3,.,TRBV18,.,TGTGCCAGCTCACCAACAATGGGCGGACAGAATAACCGGGGGGCGCAGTATTTT,CASSPTMGGQNNRGAQYF
TRBJ1-2,.,TRBV30,.,TGTGCCTGGAGTGTTCACAGGGTGAACTATGGCTACACCTTC,CAWSVHRVNYGYTF
TRBJ2-3,TRBD1,TRBV25-1,.,TGTGCCAGCAGGGGATGGGACAGAGGGACAGATACGCAGTATTTT,CASRGWDRGTDTQYF
TRBJ1-2,TRBD1,TRBV11-3,.,TGTGCCAGCAGCCAGGGACAGGGTAGTGGCTACACCTTC,CASSQGQGSGYTF
TRBJ1-1,.,TRBV6-6,.,TGTGCCAGCAGTCCCGGGTCTTCGGATGAAGCTTTCTTT,CASSPGSSDEAFF
TRBJ1-5,TRBD1,TRBV27,.,TGTGCCAGCAGTCCCGGGACAGGGGGCCAACAGCCCCAGCATTTT,CASSPGTGGQQPQHF
TRBJ1-2,TRBD1,TRBV27,.,TGTGCCAGCAGTCTCCGACAGGGGGCCCGGTATGGCTACACCTTC,CASSLRQGARYGYTF
TRBJ1-2,TRBD1,TRBV2,.,TGTGCCAGCAGTGAGGAGGGGGCTCTCTATGGCTACACCTTC,CASSEEGALYGYTF
TRBJ1-4,TRBD1,TRBV4-2,.,TGTGCCAGCAGCCAAGCTTTCACAGGGGGCGAAGAAAAACTGTTTTTT,CASSQAFTGGEEKLFF
TRBJ1-3,.,TRBV3-1/TRBV3-2,.,TGTGCCAGCAACCGGGGGGCTCCCTTCTCTGGAAACACCATATATTTT,CASNRGAPFSGNTIYF
TRBJ1-2,.,TRBV19,few,TGTGCCAGTACTCAGGGAAACTATGGCTACACCTTC,CASTQGNYGYTF
TRBJ2-3,TRBD2,TRBV9,.,TGTGCCAGCAGCCAAACTAGCGGGGGGTCGACAGATACGCAGTATTTT,CASSQTSGGSTDTQYF
TRBJ2-2,.,TRBV5-6,few,TGTGCCAGCAGCTTCTCGACCGGGGAGCTGTTTTTT,CASSFSTGELFF
TRBJ2-7,.,TRBV19,once,TGTGCCAGTAGCAACTCGGGGCAGGGAGGCGAGCAGTACTTC,CASSNSGQGGEQYF
TRBJ1-2,.,TRBV29-1,.,TGCAGCGTTGGGGGGGTGGATGGCTACACCTTC,CSVGGVDGYTF
TRBJ1-6,.,TRBV19,.,TGTGCCAGTAGTAGTGGGGACATCTCACGGGGTAATTCACCCCTCCACTTT,CASSSGDISRGNSPLHF
TRBJ1-6,TRBD1,TRBV6-5,once,TGTGCCAGCAGTCCAGGACAGGGGGTTACACCCCTCCACTTT,CASSPGQGVTPLHF
TRBJ1-4,TRBD1,TRBV13,.,TGTGCCAGCAGCTCAGACGTACAGGGGTCTGGTGAAAAACTGTTTTTT,CASSSDVQGSGEKLFF
TRBJ2-7,.,TRBV2,.,TGTGCCAGCCACCCCGGGACTCCCCCCTACGAGCAGTACTTC,CASHPGTPPYEQYF
TRBJ2-3,TRBD2,TRBV3-1/TRBV3-2,.,TGTGCCAGCAGCCCGAGGACTAGCGGGAGCACAGATACGCAGTATTTT,CASSPRTSGSTDTQYF
TRBJ2-1,TRBD1,TRBV25-1,.,TGTGCCAGCAGTGGGGGACAGGGCTACAATGAGCAGTTCTTC,CASSGGQGYNEQFF
TRBJ1-1,.,TRBV7-2,.,TGTGCCAGCAGCTTAGCGCACAGGAACACTGAAGCTTTCTTT,CASSLAHRNTEAFF
TRBJ1-2,.,TRBV27,.,TGTGCCAGCAGTTTAGTAGGGGGTGGTGGCTACACCTTC,CASSLVGGGGYTF
TRBJ2-3,.,TRBV2,.,TGTGCCAGCAGTGAAGCTCCTAGCACAGATACGCAGTATTTT,CASSEAPSTDTQYF
TRBJ1-2,TRBD1,TRBV18,.,TGTGCCAGCTCACCCCGGACAGGGAATTCTAACTATGGCTACACCTTC,CASSPRTGNSNYGYTF